Shown below are 19 T cell receptor beta chains from a single sample sequenced in a study of OX40 agonist ivuxolimab in advanced cancers. Method: immunoSEQ multiplex PCR; TCRdb's copy keeps in-frame clones and lacks some. The sample consists of just over 95,000 clones, 90% of them appearing once. This material consisted of CD4+ or CD8+ T cells sorted from blood, taken in a trial of the OX40 agonist ivuxolimab. The receptor source for this set is an adult with an advanced solid tumor such as melanoma, head and neck, liver or kidney cancer.

The V and J genes are TRBV27 and TRBJ1-2; 9 positions agree with TRBD1. V lost 8 bases, J lost 4 bases, and 5 bases stayed unmatched. Germline V lookup: CDR1 MNHEY, CDR2 SMNVEV (reference sequence). The CDR3 totals 13 residues. The CDR3 DNA reads as TGTGCCAGCCGGCAGACAGGGGGCTATGGCTACACCTTC. Translated: CASRQTGGYGYTF.

This chain uses TRBV6-1 with TRBJ1-4; D is uncertain. Trimming took off 7 bases at V and 4 bases at J, with 4 bases between the two ends. CDR3 length equals 11 residues. The germline V gene has CDR1 MNHNS and CDR2 SASEGT. CDR3 sequence reads: CASKYNEKLFF. In DNA, the CDR3 is TGTGCCAGCAAGTATAATGAAAAACTGTTTTTT.

The chain combines TRBV29-1 with TRBJ2-7, with unresolved D. CDR3 length: 14 residues. Trimming removed 4 bases at V and 3 bases at J, with 16 bases between. The germline V gene has CDR1 SQVTM and CDR2 ANQGSEA. For the CDR3, the DNA is TGCAGCGTTGTCTTCGGCGCGTCGGGCTACGAGCAGTACTTC. It encodes CSVVFGASGYEQYF.

The chain links TRBV7-2 to TRBJ1-5; weak D call: TRBD1 (5 bases). The CDR3 is made up of 18 amino acids. V was shortened by 2 bases and J by 3 bases, with 20 bases between the two germline ends. Germline values: CDR1 SGHTA, CDR2 FQGNSA. The CDR3 nucleotides are TGTGCCAGCAGCTTACCACCCGGGACCCTCCTGACCAATCAGCCCCAGCATTTT. Amino acids: CASSLPPGTLLTNQPQHF.

The chain carries TRBV27 and TRBJ2-3; D call uncertain. CDR1 is MNHEY, CDR2 SMNVEV, per germline (reference sequence). With 5 bases removed from V and 3 bases from J, the gap between germline ends came to 9 bases. The CDR3 is 13 residues long. The CDR3 is CASSLRETDTQYF. CDR3 coding DNA: TGTGCCAGCAGTCTCAGAGAGACAGATACGCAGTATTTT.

The CDR3 nucleotides read TGTGCCAGCAATTTCGACAGGGACACTGAAGCTTTCTTT. As protein: CASNFDRDTEAFF. The rearrangement joins TRBV2 to TRBJ1-1, with 7 nucleotides matching TRBD1. The CDR3 contains 13 residues. CDR1 and CDR2 from the germline V gene are SNHLY and FYNNEI. After removal of 7 bases from V and 3 bases from J, the junction contained 5 bases not matched to a gene.

The V gene is TRBV5-4, the J gene TRBJ2-7; 7 positions agree with TRBD1. The V gene's germline CDR1 is SGHNT and CDR2 YYREEE (reference sequence). The ends lost 4 bases at V and 5 bases at J; junction bases unmatched: 9. This CDR3 has 14 amino acids. The CDR3 DNA follows: TGTGCCAGCAGCACCCGGACAGGTAAAAACGAGCAGTACTTC. It codes for CASSTRTGKNEQYF. The complete variable domain, with remaining parts taken from reference TRBV5-4 and TRBJ2-7, reads ETGVTQSPTHLIKTRGQQVTLRCSSQSGHNTVSWYQQALGQGPQFIFQYYREEENGRGNFPPRFSGLQFPNYSSELNVNALELDDSALYLCASSTRTGKNEQYFGPGTRLTVT.

The gene calls are TRBV11-2 and TRBJ2-1; 8 bases are shared with TRBD2. This CDR3 region has 14 residues. V shed 7 bases, J shed 10 bases, and the junction held 12 bases outside the gene matches. CDR1 is SGHAT and CDR2 is FQNNGV in the germline V gene. This CDR3 reads CASTPTGLAGEQFF. The DNA for the CDR3 is TGTGCCAGCACCCCAACCGGGCTAGCGGGCGAGCAGTTCTTC.

CDR3 loop: CASRPLRSDETPDTDTQYF. In DNA, the CDR3 is TGTGCAAGTCGCCCACTCCGCTCCGATGAGACCCCGGACACAGATACGCAGTATTTT. This chain joins TRBV12-2 and TRBJ2-3. TRBV12-2 is a pseudogene locus. This CDR3 is built from 19 residues.

The V and J genes are TRBV6-1 and TRBJ2-1, with TRBD2 identical over 9 bases. Germline values: CDR1 MNHNS, CDR2 SASEGT. V dropped 3 bases and J dropped 9; count of bases not matched to a gene: 12. The CDR3 has 16 residues. The CDR3 loop reads CASSDMAGGFYSEQFF. CDR3 DNA sequence: TGTGCCAGCAGTGATATGGCGGGAGGGTTTTATAGTGAGCAGTTCTTC.

The chain combines TRBV10-3 with TRBJ2-7, with 8 bases identical to TRBD1. The CDR3 covers 15 residues. Germline CDR1 ENHRY, CDR2 SYGVKD. The J segment lost 4 bases and the V segment lost 0 bases, leaving 5 bases of the junction unmatched. The CDR3 is CAISESRQGRYEQYF. The CDR3 DNA reads TGTGCCATCAGTGAGTCACGACAGGGGAGGTACGAGCAGTACTTC.

This chain uses TRBV20-1 with TRBJ2-7; D is unclear. The germline V gene encodes CDR1 DFQATT and CDR2 SNEGSKA (reference sequence). The CDR3 extends over 11 amino acids. Trimming stripped 2 bases from V and 3 bases from J, with 5 bases between. The CDR3 coding sequence is TGCAGTGCTAGACCCGTCTACGAGCAGTACTTC. Translation: CSARPVYEQYF.

Only a few counts were recorded for this clone. This chain links TRBV29-1 with TRBJ2-2, with D possibly being TRBD1 or TRBD2 (6 bases each). The V and J ends lost 7 bases and 5 bases respectively, with 14 bases between them. Germline V gene lookup returns CDR1 SQVTM and CDR2 ANQGSEA. This CDR3 is 13 amino acids long. The CDR3 sequence is CSAYREVTGELFF. The CDR3 region has the DNA TGCAGCGCGTACAGGGAGGTGACCGGGGAGCTGTTTTTT.

The chain carries TRBV6-6 and TRBJ2-3; D perhaps matches TRBD1 (5 bases). Trimming took off 10 bases at V and 3 bases at J, with 17 bases between the two ends. This CDR3 region has 14 residues. Germline V CDR1 and CDR2: MNHNY, SVGAGI (reference sequence). The CDR3 DNA is TGTGCCAACCGAAACACAGGATGGACAGATACGCAGTATTTT. Protein product: CANRNTGWTDTQYF.

V usage is TRBV11-2 and J usage is TRBJ2-5; 10 bases fit TRBD2. Trimming removed 5 bases from V and 0 bases from J; junction bases left unmatched: 6. Germline loops: CDR1 SGHAT, CDR2 FQNNGV. This CDR3 spans 16 amino acids. DNA for the CDR3: TGTGCCAGCAGCCCCCGACTAGCGGGCTACCAAGAGACCCAGTACTTC. Amino acid sequence: CASSPRLAGYQETQYF. Full variable domain (missing parts from reference TRBV11-2 and TRBJ2-5): EAGVAQSPRYKIIEKRQSVAFWCNPISGHATLYWYQQILGQGPKLLIQFQNNGVVDDSQLPKDRFSAERLKGVDSTLKIQPAKLEDSAVYLCASSPRLAGYQETQYFGPGTRLLVL.

This chain joins TRBV2 and TRBJ1-4; 10 positions match TRBD1. Germline V CDR1 and CDR2: SNHLY, FYNNEI. Trimming took 3 bases from V and 8 from J; bases not matched to a gene: 6. The CDR3 is made up of 15 amino acids. CDR3 sequence: CASSDWGTGVEKLFF. The CDR3 nucleotides are TGTGCCAGCAGTGACTGGGGGACAGGGGTCGAAAAACTGTTTTTT.

The J gene is TRBJ2-7, the V gene TRBV29-1; 11 bases agree with TRBD2. CDR3 size: 15 residues. The V gene end was trimmed by 1 base and the J gene end by 3 bases; junction bases not matched to a gene: 5. The germline CDR1 and CDR2 sequences are SQVTM and ANQGSEA. The CDR3 DNA reads as TGCAGCGTTGAAGGGTGGCTAGCGGGAGGCTACGAGCAGTACTTC. Amino acid sequence: CSVEGWLAGGYEQYF.

The chain joins TRBV27 to TRBJ1-6; tentative D call: TRBD1 (6 bases). V was pared by 5 bases and J by 8 bases, with 19 bases between. Germline V gives CDR1 MNHEY, CDR2 SMNVEV (reference sequence). This CDR3 comprises 16 residues. The CDR3 sequence is CASSVGGGLFDSPLHF. The CDR3 region has the DNA TGTGCCAGCAGTGTAGGTGGGGGGCTGTTTGATTCACCCCTCCACTTT.

The chain uses TRBV7-9 and TRBJ2-5; TRBD2 might be the D (6 bases). The CDR3 contains 14 residues. Trimming shortened V by 5 bases and J by 5 bases, and 15 bases separated the two germline ends. CDR1 SEHNR and CDR2 FQNEAQ come from the germline V gene (reference sequence). The CDR3 is CASSPIAAVETQYF. The CDR3 DNA follows: TGTGCCAGCAGCCCGATAGCGGCGGTCGAGACCCAGTACTTC.